This TCR beta chain came from a study of T cell responses to AZD1222 COVID-19 vaccine (dated by TCRdb to the early 2020s). For the wider study: TCR sequencing was performed for roughly 250 trial participants, of whom around 210 were given two doses of AZD1222 and 26 were given two doses of MenACWY control vaccine. Enrollment into the trials was organized by age into subgroups of 18-55, 56-69 and 70-plus years, and those subgroups contained approximately 150, 30 and 60 TCR-sequenced participants, respectively.

A word on this clone: What this receptor recognizes is not known. Per-base quality was not reported, and no clone a single base away is much larger than it.

The time point label for this specimen denotes: baseline before first vaccination. In light of the paper, this sample's treatment or condition label describes: meningococcal conjugate vaccine given as trial control. Samples from vaccinated people were obtained from the UK trials COV001 and COV002, which included a single-blind randomized controlled phase 2/3 trial of AZD1222 (ChAdOx1 nCoV-19) in healthy adults. Trial participant PBMC samples were collected at day 0 and day 28 after the second dose for TCRbeta chain sequencing. The research as a whole found: Reportedly, close to half of the unique spike-specific TCRs recognized epitopes lying outside the regions that are mutated in the B.1.351 and B.1.1.7 variants. Conclusions about previously exposed vaccinees are limited, since just 5 or 6 AZD1222 recipients were seropositive for SARS-CoV-2 at baseline. Because no day 14 peak-response samples were available, the repertoires could be characterized only after the peak T cell response. Most participants were white British and females outnumbered males, and the authors suggested that clonal diversity may have been underestimated. Vaccine-associated CD4 TCRs spanned the whole spike protein, with dominant responses in regions 160-218 and 743-854. The 56-69-year group was small, and its depth increase did not reach significance, likely because of low power. After two AZD1222 doses, spike-specific TCR breadth and depth were significantly higher than at day 0 and than in MenACWY recipients.

The CDR3 regions of human TCRbeta chains were subjected to immunosequencing. Turning to the authors' computational methods: Repertoire TCRs were checked for matches against a reference library of SARS-CoV-2-specific TCRs that had been generated using the MIRA antigen-specificity platform. Breadth was defined as the fraction of unique TCRs that were SARS-CoV-2-associated, and depth was defined as the fraction of total T cells that were SARS-CoV-2-associated. Using the MIRA data, every spike-specific TCR was mapped to the spike region that the TCR reacted to and assigned to either a CD4 or a CD8 class. Log10-transformed breadth and depth values were compared by one-way ANOVA with Sidak's multiple comparisons tests. The source is immuneACCESS, and TCRdb retained only in-frame sequences with V and J called. Part of the clones is not carried over; for the studies checked, unresolved V genes explain less than half of this, and the remainder is unexplained. The V and J calls and clone size were taken over from that table, and D and trimming were inferred from the DNA. This sample comprises 150,000 to 200,000 clones, around 86% of them detected only once. The ten largest make up about 3% of the sample.

The germline V gene sets CDR1 to SGHVS and CDR2 to FNYEAQ. Reading from cysteine to phenylalanine, the CDR3 counts 15 amino acids. CDR3 DNA is the only sequence kept; it has 45 bases, read in frame from the first base. From V the trimming removes 5 bases and from J it removes 3 bases, while the gene matches leave 6 bases of the junction unaccounted for. The material sequenced was peripheral blood, taken on day 0 of MenACWY control vaccination. This sequence uses TRBV7-6 and TRBJ2-7; TRBD1 aligns with 11 central bases. The sequence was obtained from an adult in good health. The CDR3 loop reads CASSPEDRGLYEQYF. Read as DNA, the sequence is TGTGCCAGCAGCCCGGAGGACAGGGGGCTCTACGAGCAGTACTTC.